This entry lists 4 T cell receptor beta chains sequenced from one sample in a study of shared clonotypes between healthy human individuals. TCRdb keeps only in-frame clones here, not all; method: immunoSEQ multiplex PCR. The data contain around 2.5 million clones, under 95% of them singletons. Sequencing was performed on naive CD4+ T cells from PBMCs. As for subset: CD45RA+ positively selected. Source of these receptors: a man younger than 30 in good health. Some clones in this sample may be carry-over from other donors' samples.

In DNA form, the CDR3 reads TGCGCCAGCAGCTTGGGGGACGCAGGGAACCTCAATGAAAAACTGTTTTTT. Protein: CASSLGDAGNLNEKLFF. The chain joins TRBV5-1 to TRBJ1-4; D perhaps matches TRBD1 (5 bases). Trimming shortened V by 0 bases and J by 5 bases, and 17 bases separated the two germline ends. CDR1 SGHRS and CDR2 YFSETQ come from the germline V gene. CDR3 length: 17 amino acids.

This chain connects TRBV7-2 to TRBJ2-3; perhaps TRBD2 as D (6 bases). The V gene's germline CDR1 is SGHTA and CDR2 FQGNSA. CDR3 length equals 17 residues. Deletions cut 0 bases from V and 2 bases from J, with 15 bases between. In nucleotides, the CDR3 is TGTGCCAGCAGCTTAGCGAAGTGGACGGGAGACACAGATACGCAGTATTTT. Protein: CASSLAKWTGDTDTQYF. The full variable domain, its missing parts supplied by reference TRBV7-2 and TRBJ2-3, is GAGVSQSPSNKVTEKGKDVELRCDPISGHTALYWYRQSLGQGLEFLIYFQGNSAPDKSGLPSDRFSAERTGGSVSTLTIQRTQQEDSAVYLCASSLAKWTGDTDTQYFGPGTRLTVL.

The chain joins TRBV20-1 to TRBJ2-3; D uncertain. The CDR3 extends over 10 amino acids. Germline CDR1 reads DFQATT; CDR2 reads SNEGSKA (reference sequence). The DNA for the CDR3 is TGCAGCGGAAGCACAGATACGCAGTATTTT. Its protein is CSGSTDTQYF.

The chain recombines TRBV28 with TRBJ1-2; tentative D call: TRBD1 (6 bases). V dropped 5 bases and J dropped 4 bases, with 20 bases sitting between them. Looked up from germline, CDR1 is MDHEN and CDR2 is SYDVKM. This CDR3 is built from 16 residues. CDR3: CASSPGGGRGFYGYTF. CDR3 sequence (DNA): TGTGCCAGCAGTCCCGGTGGGGGCCGAGGCTTCTATGGCTACACCTTC.